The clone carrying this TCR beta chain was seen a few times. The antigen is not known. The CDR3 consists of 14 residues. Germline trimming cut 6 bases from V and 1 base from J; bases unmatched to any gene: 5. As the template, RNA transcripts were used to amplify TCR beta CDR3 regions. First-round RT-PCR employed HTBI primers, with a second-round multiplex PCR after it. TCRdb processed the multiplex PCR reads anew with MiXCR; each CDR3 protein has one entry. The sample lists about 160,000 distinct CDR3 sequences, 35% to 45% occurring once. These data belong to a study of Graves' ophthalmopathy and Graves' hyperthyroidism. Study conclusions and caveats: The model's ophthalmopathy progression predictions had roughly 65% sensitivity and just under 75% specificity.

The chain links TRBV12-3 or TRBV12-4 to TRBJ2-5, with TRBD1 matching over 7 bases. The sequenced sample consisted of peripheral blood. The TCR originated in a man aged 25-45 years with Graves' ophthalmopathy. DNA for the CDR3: TGTGCCAGCAGGGGATGGGACAGCCAAGAGACCCAGTACTTC. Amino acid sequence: CASRGWDSQETQYF.